These T cell receptor beta chains were read from a single sample in a study of control samples from healthy donors and cancer patients. Clones were read by immunoSEQ multiplex PCR, and TCRdb kept only the in-frame ones, dropping some. The data contain about 160,000 clones, just under 95% of them seen just once; the ten biggest clones take up around 9.3%. The specimen was blood. The receptors were sampled from a woman aged 40-49 years in good health. Both conserved end residues are part of each CDR3. Each record gives: clone size, J gene, V gene, D gene, CDR3 DNA, CDR3 protein. D genes are given only for firm matches. Size values are once, few and many counts, or a class for expanded clones, and some rows have none.

NA | TRBJ2-5 | TRBV5-6 | NA | TGTGCCAGCAGCGTGAGCTCTGGGGACCAAGAGACCCAGTACTTC | CASSVSSGDQETQYF
NA | TRBJ1-2 | TRBV7-2 | TRBD1 | TGTGCCAGCAGCCCCCCGGGGACAGGGGTGAATGGCTACACCTTC | CASSPPGTGVNGYTF
NA | TRBJ2-5 | TRBV4-1 | NA | TGCGCCAGCAGCCAAGAGCCGAGAACATGGGAGACCCAGTACTTC | CASSQEPRTWETQYF
NA | TRBJ1-6 | TRBV5-5 | NA | TGTGCCAGCAGCTTGCGCCAGGCAGGCTATAATTCACCCCTCCACTTT | CASSLRQAGYNSPLHF
NA | TRBJ2-1 | TRBV5-1 | TRBD2 | TGCGCCAGCAGCTCGCTCCGCGGGAGTTTTAATGAGCAGTTCTTC | CASSSLRGSFNEQFF
once | TRBJ1-6 | TRBV7-3 | NA | TGTGCCAGCAGCATAACCGGGAATTCACCCCTCCACTTT | CASSITGNSPLHF
NA | TRBJ1-4 | TRBV7-9 | NA | TGTGCCAGCAACTCCCGTGACAGTCCTAAACTGTTTTTT | CASNSRDSPKLFF
NA | TRBJ1-4 | TRBV19 | NA | TGTGCCACCACGACCGTTGGGGGATCGGAAAAACTGTTTTTT | CATTTVGGSEKLFF
once | TRBJ2-2 | TRBV18 | NA | TGTGCCAGCTCAACGGCGGGCGGCACCGGGGAGCTGTTTTTT | CASSTAGGTGELFF
NA | TRBJ1-1 | TRBV6-5 | NA | TGTGCCAGCAGTTACCGCAGGGCAGACTTGAACACTGAAGCTTTCTTT | CASSYRRADLNTEAFF
NA | TRBJ1-3 | TRBV4-3 | NA | TGCGCCAGCAGCCAACAGGGCTCTGGAAACACCATATATTTT | CASSQQGSGNTIYF
NA | TRBJ1-5 | TRBV5-4 | NA | TGTGCCAGCAGCTTCGACCCGGGTGGCAATCAGCCCCAGCATTTT | CASSFDPGGNQPQHF
NA | TRBJ1-5 | TRBV28 | NA | TGTGCCCAGGCTTCGACAGGAATTCGTCAGCCCCAGCATTTT | CAQASTGIRQPQHF
once | TRBJ1-1 | TRBV3-1/TRBV3-2 | NA | TGTGCCAGCAGCCAAGGGGGTTGGGCGTCAAACACTGAAGCTTTCTTT | CASSQGGWASNTEAFF
NA | TRBJ2-1 | TRBV7-9 | TRBD2 | TGTGCCAGCAGCCGTAGGGGACTAGACCCCTACAATGAGCAGTTCTTC | CASSRRGLDPYNEQFF
NA | TRBJ1-4 | TRBV7-6 | NA | TGTGCCAGCAGCTCCTTAAGGGGCTCAACTAATGAAAAACTGTTTTTT | CASSSLRGSTNEKLFF
NA | TRBJ1-2 | TRBV6-4 | NA | TGTGCCAGCAGTGACTCCGGGAGCTATGGCTACACCTTC | CASSDSGSYGYTF
NA | TRBJ2-5 | TRBV6-6 | TRBD2 | TGTGCCAGTGGAGCGGGGGCAGAAGAGACCCAGTACTTC | CASGAGAEETQYF
NA | TRBJ2-1 | TRBV30 | NA | TGTGCCTGGAGCGAGCAAGATGAGCAGTTCTTC | CAWSEQDEQFF
NA | TRBJ1-6 | TRBV7-2 | NA | TGTGCCAGCAGCTTAGTTCGGGGGGTTAGGTCACCCCTCCACTTT | CASSLVRGVRSPLHF
NA | TRBJ2-5 | TRBV6-5 | NA | TGTGCCAGCAGTTACTCGTGGCAGGGGTTTGAGACCCAGTACTTC | CASSYSWQGFETQYF
NA | TRBJ1-2 | TRBV5-4 | NA | TGTGCCAGCAGCTCAGACGGATATGGCTACATCTTC | CASSSDGYGYIF
NA | TRBJ1-5 | TRBV1 | NA | TGCACCAGCAGCCACAGGGGGCGGAACCAGCCCCAGCATTTT | CTSSHRGRNQPQHF
NA | TRBJ1-4 | TRBV27 | NA | TGTGCCAGCAGTTTTCGGGGGAGGAGGGATGAAAAACTGTTTTTT | CASSFRGRRDEKLFF
NA | TRBJ1-4 | TRBV6-5 | TRBD1 | TGTGCCAGCAGTTCAGCCACGACAGGGGGTCGTGAAAAACTGTTTTTT | CASSSATTGGREKLFF
NA | TRBJ1-5 | TRBV29-1 | TRBD1 | TGCAGCGCTTCCGGGACAGCGAGCAATCAGCCCCAGCATTTT | CSASGTASNQPQHF
NA | TRBJ1-2 | TRBV9 | NA | TGTGCCAGCAGCGTAGGTAGCTATGGCTACACCTTC | CASSVGSYGYTF
once | TRBJ1-6 | TRBV6-4 | NA | TGTGCCAGCAGAAGTCAAACCGGGACACCGAATTCACCCCTCCACTTT | CASRSQTGTPNSPLHF
NA | TRBJ2-1 | TRBV7-7 | NA | TGTGCCAGCGCCCAGGGCAATGAGCAGTTCTTC | CASAQGNEQFF
NA | TRBJ1-4 | TRBV6-1 | NA | TGTGCCAGCAGTGGGGGTGAGGGAAGAGCGGGCGAAAAACTGTTTTTT | CASSGGEGRAGEKLFF
NA | TRBJ2-3 | TRBV6-2/TRBV6-3 | TRBD2 | TGTGCCAGCAGTCCGGGGACTAGCGGTAGAGATACGCAGTATTTT | CASSPGTSGRDTQYF
NA | TRBJ1-4 | TRBV7-8 | TRBD1 | TGTGCCAGCAGCTTGGGACAGATAAATGAAAAACTGTTTTTT | CASSLGQINEKLFF
NA | TRBJ1-1 | TRBV19 | NA | TGTGCCAGTACTGTCAGCTTGAACACTGAAGCTTTCTTT | CASTVSLNTEAFF
NA | TRBJ1-4 | TRBV27 | NA | TGTGCCACCAGGGCCCCTAATGAAAAACTGTTTTTT | CATRAPNEKLFF
once | TRBJ1-1 | TRBV4-1 | NA | TGCGCCAGCAGCCAAGATCCGAACACTGAAGCTTTCTTT | CASSQDPNTEAFF
NA | TRBJ1-2 | TRBV7-2 | TRBD1 | TGTGCCAGCAGCTTACCCGGGACAGGGGGGTATGGCTACACCTTC | CASSLPGTGGYGYTF
NA | TRBJ1-2 | TRBV19 | TRBD1 | TGTGCCAGTAGTATGCCGGGACAGGTGTACTATGGCTACACCTTC | CASSMPGQVYYGYTF
NA | TRBJ2-3 | TRBV10-3 | NA | TGTGCCATCAGTGAGTTCGAGACTATCACAGATACGCAGTATTTT | CAISEFETITDTQYF
NA | TRBJ1-2 | TRBV6-5 | NA | TGTGCCAGCAGTCCGCAGGGGTTTAGAGGCTACACCTTC | CASSPQGFRGYTF
NA | TRBJ1-5 | TRBV3-1/TRBV3-2 | NA | TGTGCCAGCAGCCAAGATCCCAGGGAGGCGAATCAGCCCCAGCATTTT | CASSQDPREANQPQHF
few | TRBJ1-4 | TRBV10-3 | NA | TGTGCCATCAGAAAAGACAGGAATAATGAAAAACTGTTTTTT | CAIRKDRNNEKLFF
NA | TRBJ1-1 | TRBV19 | NA | TGTGCCAGTAGTTACCACATCGCCATGAACACTGAAGCTTTCTTT | CASSYHIAMNTEAFF
NA | TRBJ1-1 | TRBV11-2 | NA | TGTGCCAGCAGCCCGCCCACGACTCGGAACACTGAAGCTTTCTTT | CASSPPTTRNTEAFF
NA | TRBJ2-2 | TRBV7-2 | TRBD2 | TGTGCCAGCAGCCAGGGAGGACTAGCGGGAAATACCGGGGAGCTGTTTTTT | CASSQGGLAGNTGELFF
NA | TRBJ1-2 | TRBV6-2/TRBV6-3 | TRBD1 | TGTGCCAGCAGTTACGAAGGGGGCAGGCATGGCTACACCTTC | CASSYEGGRHGYTF
once | TRBJ2-7 | TRBV14 | NA | TGTGCCAGCAGCCTCGGGGCAGGGGCCTACGAGCAGTACTTC | CASSLGAGAYEQYF
NA | TRBJ2-1 | TRBV27 | NA | TGTGCCAGCAGCCCCTCCTCAGGGGTGTACAATGAGCAGTTCTTC | CASSPSSGVYNEQFF
NA | TRBJ2-1 | TRBV9 | NA | TGTGCCAGCAGCGTAGAGGCACAGGGCGGCCTGGGTTACCGGAATGAGCAGTTCTTC | CASSVEAQGGLGYRNEQFF